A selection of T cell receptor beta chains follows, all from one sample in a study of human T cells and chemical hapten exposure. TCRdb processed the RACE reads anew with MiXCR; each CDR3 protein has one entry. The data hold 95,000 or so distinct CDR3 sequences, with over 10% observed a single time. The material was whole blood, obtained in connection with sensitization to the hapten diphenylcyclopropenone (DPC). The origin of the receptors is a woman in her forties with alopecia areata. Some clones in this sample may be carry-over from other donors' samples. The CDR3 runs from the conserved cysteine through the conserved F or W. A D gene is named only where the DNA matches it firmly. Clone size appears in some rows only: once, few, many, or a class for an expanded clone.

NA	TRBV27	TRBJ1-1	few	CASSFGGQGNTEAFF	TGTGCCAGCAGTTTCGGGGGCCAGGGGAACACTGAAGCTTTCTTT
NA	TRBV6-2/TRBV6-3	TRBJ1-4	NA	CASKALASEKLFF	TGTGCCAGCAAGGCTTTGGCGAGTGAAAAACTGTTTTTT
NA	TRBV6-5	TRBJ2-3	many	CASSYFGEPTDTQYF	TGTGCCAGCAGTTATTTTGGGGAACCCACAGATACGCAGTATTTT
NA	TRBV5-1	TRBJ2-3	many	CASSLAGAGTDTQYF	TGCGCCAGCAGCTTGGCGGGGGCAGGCACAGATACGCAGTATTTT
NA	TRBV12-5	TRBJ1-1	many	CATSQGDTEAFF	TGTGCTACTTCTCAGGGAGACACTGAAGCTTTCTTT
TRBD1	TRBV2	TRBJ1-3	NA	CASKAGGGNTIYF	TGTGCCAGCAAGGCAGGGGGCGGAAACACCATATATTTT
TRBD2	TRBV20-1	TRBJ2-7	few	CSPGTSGYEQYF	TGCAGTCCCGGGACTAGCGGTTACGAGCAGTACTTC
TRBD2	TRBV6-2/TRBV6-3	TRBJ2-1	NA	CASLTSGDGEQFF	TGTGCCAGCCTGACTAGCGGGGATGGTGAGCAGTTCTTC
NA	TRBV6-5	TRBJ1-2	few	CASSRSGPLYGYTF	TGTGCCAGCAGTCGCTCAGGACCCCTCTATGGCTACACCTTC
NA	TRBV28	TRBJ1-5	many	CASGVQGINQPQHF	TGTGCCAGCGGCGTACAGGGAATCAATCAGCCCCAGCATTTT
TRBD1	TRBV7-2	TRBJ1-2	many	CASSPDRDYGYTF	TGTGCCAGCAGCCCGGACAGGGACTATGGCTACACCTTC
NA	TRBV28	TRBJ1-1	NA	CASSLGYVKGSDTEAFF	TGTGCCAGCAGTTTGGGGTATGTGAAGGGCTCTGACACTGAAGCTTTCTTT
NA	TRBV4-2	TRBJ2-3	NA	CASSQDSGRTDTQYF	TGTGCCAGCAGCCAAGATTCCGGGAGAACAGATACGCAGTATTTT
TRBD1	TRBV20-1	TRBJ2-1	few	CSARDVDRGDYNEQFF	TGCAGTGCTAGAGATGTGGACAGGGGGGACTACAATGAGCAGTTCTTC
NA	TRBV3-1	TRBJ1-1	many	CASSRDETEAFF	TGTGCCAGCAGCCGGGACGAGACTGAAGCTTTCTTT
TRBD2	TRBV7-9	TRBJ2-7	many	CASRGSGRGEQYF	TGTGCCAGCAGGGGCAGCGGGAGAGGCGAGCAGTACTTC
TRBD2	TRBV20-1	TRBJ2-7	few	CGGGTRSYEQYF	TGCGGGGGGGGTACCCGCTCCTACGAGCAGTACTTC
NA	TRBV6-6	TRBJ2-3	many	CASTKDGTDTQYF	TGTGCCAGCACCAAGGACGGCACAGATACGCAGTATTTT
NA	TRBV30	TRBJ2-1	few	CAWSVGGDNEQFF	TGTGCCTGGAGTGTGGGAGGAGACAATGAGCAGTTCTTC
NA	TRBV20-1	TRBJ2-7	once	CSASPGGRLPTYEQYF	TGCAGTGCCAGTCCAGGGGGGCGGTTGCCGACCTACGAGCAGTACTTC
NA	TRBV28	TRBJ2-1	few	CASSPPPYSAGRHNEQFF	TGTGCCAGCAGTCCACCACCATACTCAGCGGGTAGACACAATGAGCAGTTCTTC
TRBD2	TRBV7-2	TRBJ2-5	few	CASSPAGGRETQYF	TGTGCCAGCAGCCCCGCGGGGGGGCGAGAGACCCAGTACTTC
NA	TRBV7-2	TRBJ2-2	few	CASSLPAGPSFGELFF	TGTGCCAGCAGCCTACCGGCCGGACCGAGCTTCGGGGAGCTGTTTTTT
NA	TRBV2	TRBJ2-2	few	CASKLENTGELFF	TGTGCCAGTAAACTAGAAAACACCGGGGAGCTGTTTTTT
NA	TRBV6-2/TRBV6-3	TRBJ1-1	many	CASSSVGGYTEAFF	TGTGCCAGCAGTTCGGTAGGAGGATACACTGAAGCTTTCTTT
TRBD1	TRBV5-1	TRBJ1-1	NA	CASSLSTGALYSEAFF	TGCGCCAGCAGCTTGTCGACAGGGGCCTTGTATTCGGAAGCTTTCTTT
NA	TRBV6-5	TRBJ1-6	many	CASYPISEGYNSPLHF	TGTGCCAGCTACCCTATAAGTGAAGGGTATAATTCACCCCTCCACTTT
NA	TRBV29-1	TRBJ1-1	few	CSETWGGSTEAFF	TGCAGCGAGACGTGGGGGGGAAGCACTGAAGCTTTCTTT
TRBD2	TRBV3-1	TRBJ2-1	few	CASSQEGGRYNEQFF	TGTGCCAGCAGCCAAGAGGGCGGGAGGTACAATGAGCAGTTCTTC
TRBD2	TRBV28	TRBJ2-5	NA	CASSPLAGALTQYF	TGTGCCAGCAGTCCACTAGCGGGAGCGCTAACCCAGTACTTC
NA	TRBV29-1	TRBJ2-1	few	CSVIEGPTGEQFF	TGCAGCGTTATTGAGGGCCCGACCGGTGAGCAGTTCTTC
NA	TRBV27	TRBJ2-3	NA	CASSFQYTDTQYF	TGTGCCAGCAGTTTCCAATACACAGATACGCAGTATTTT
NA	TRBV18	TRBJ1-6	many	CASSPKQGRDSPLHF	TGTGCCAGCTCACCAAAACAGGGACGTGATTCACCCCTCCACTTT
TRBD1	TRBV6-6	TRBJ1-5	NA	CASIQGGRSNQPQHF	TGTGCCAGCATCCAGGGGGGGAGGAGCAATCAGCCCCAGCATTTT
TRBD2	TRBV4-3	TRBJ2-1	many	CASSQAPTSGRYEQFF	TGCGCCAGCAGCCAAGCCCCGACTAGCGGGAGGTATGAGCAGTTCTTC
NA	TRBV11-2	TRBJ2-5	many	CASSLDPSVGETQYF	TGTGCCAGCAGCTTAGATCCCAGCGTTGGGGAGACCCAGTACTTC
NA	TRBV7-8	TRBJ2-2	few	CASSSATGELFF	TGTGCCAGCAGCTCCGCCACCGGGGAGCTGTTTTTT
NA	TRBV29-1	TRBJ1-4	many	CSVGGRDEKLFF	TGCAGCGTTGGTGGCAGGGACGAAAAACTGTTTTTT
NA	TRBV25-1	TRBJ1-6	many	CASSGGGTQIPLHF	TGTGCCAGCAGTGGGGGAGGGACCCAAATACCCCTCCACTTT
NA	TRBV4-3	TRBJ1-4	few	CASSPGVGVKLFF	TGCGCCAGCAGCCCCGGGGTCGGCGTAAAACTGTTTTTT
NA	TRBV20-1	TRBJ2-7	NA	CSARDSRGAVIYEQYF	TGCAGTGCTAGAGATTCGAGGGGAGCCGTAATCTACGAGCAGTACTTC
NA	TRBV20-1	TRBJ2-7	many	CSASNGPEQYF	TGCAGTGCGTCGAACGGACCCGAGCAGTACTTC
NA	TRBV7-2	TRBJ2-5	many	CASSLDWRQETQYF	TGTGCCAGCAGCTTAGATTGGCGCCAAGAGACCCAGTACTTC
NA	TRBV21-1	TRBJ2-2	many	CASSKARLAGPTGELFF	TGTGCCAGCAGCAAAGCGCGGCTAGCGGGACCCACCGGGGAGCTGTTTTTT
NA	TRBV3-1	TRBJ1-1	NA	CASSPDTDTEAFF	TGTGCCAGCAGCCCGGATACAGACACTGAAGCTTTCTTT
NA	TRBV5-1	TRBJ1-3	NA	CASSTDIGNTIYF	TGCGCCAGCAGCACGGACATAGGAAACACCATATATTTT
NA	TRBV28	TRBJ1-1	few	CASSLHSGNTEAFF	TGTGCCAGCAGTTTACACAGCGGGAACACTGAAGCTTTCTTT
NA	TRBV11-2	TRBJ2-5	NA	CASRPGAPQETQYF	TGTGCCAGCAGACCCGGCGCCCCGCAAGAGACCCAGTACTTC
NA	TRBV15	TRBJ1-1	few	CATSRDLMNTEAFF	TGTGCCACCAGCAGAGATCTGATGAACACTGAAGCTTTCTTT
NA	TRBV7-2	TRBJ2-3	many	CASRRDGGDTQYF	TGTGCCAGCAGGAGGGATGGCGGAGATACGCAGTATTTT
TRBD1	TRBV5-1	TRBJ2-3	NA	CASSSGQGRNTDTQYF	TGCGCCAGCAGCTCGGGACAGGGGAGGAACACAGATACGCAGTATTTT
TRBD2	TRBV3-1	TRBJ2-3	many	CASSQELAGGPDTQYF	TGTGCCAGCAGCCAAGAATTAGCGGGGGGGCCAGATACGCAGTATTTT
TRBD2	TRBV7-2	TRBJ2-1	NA	CASSLAGTSGYNEQFF	TGTGCCAGCAGCTTGGCCGGGACTAGCGGGTACAATGAGCAGTTCTTC
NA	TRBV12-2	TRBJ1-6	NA	CASRHRGEVNNSPLHF	TGTGCAAGTCGCCACCGCGGGGAGGTCAACAATTCACCCCTCCACTTT
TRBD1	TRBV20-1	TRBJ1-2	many	CSARQGAGGYTF	TGCAGTGCTAGACAGGGGGCAGGAGGCTACACCTTC